This TCR beta chain was sequenced for a study of blood T cell repertoires in COVID-19. For the study at large: From T cells, B-cell-depleted T cells, or PBMCs came the material, which was cDNA or gDNA.

Trimming pared 1 base from V and 10 bases from J, leaving 8 bases between. The CDR3 is made up of 12 amino acids. Germline CDR1 is SGHTA and CDR2 is FQGNSA. In the source study's methods: By means of reference gene primer amplification, nucleated cell counts were estimated. Here immunoSEQ multiplex PCR was the method, and the copy in TCRdb shows in-frame clones only, minus some. From that table come the V and J calls and clone size; the DNA was used to work out D and trimming. The sample records 250,000 to 300,000 clones, 75% to 90% being singletons. The sequence came from a man aged 55 to 69 who had recovered from COVID-19. The chain carries TRBV7-2 and TRBJ2-1, with D hard to call. Input material: peripheral blood. The CDR3 protein is CASSLDFGEQFF. As DNA, the CDR3 is TGTGCCAGCAGCTTAGACTTCGGGGAGCAGTTCTTC.